What follows are 27 T cell receptor beta chains derived from one specimen sequenced in a study of OX40 agonist ivuxolimab in advanced cancers. Measured with immunoSEQ multiplex PCR; TCRdb has only the in-frame clones, and not every one. The sample records nearly 80,000 clones, 70% to 90% being singletons. The sample was CD4+ or CD8+ T cells sorted from blood, taken in a trial of the OX40 agonist ivuxolimab. These receptor sequences come from an adult with an advanced solid tumor such as melanoma, head and neck, liver or kidney cancer.

CDR3 DNA sequence: TGTGCCAGTAGTATTCAAGTGCGGGGCTATGAGCAGTTCTTC. Its protein product is CASSIQVRGYEQFF. This chain connects TRBV19 to TRBJ2-1; D perhaps matches TRBD2 (6 bases). There are 14 residues in the CDR3. Germline V gene sequence: CDR1 LNHDA, CDR2 SQIVND (reference sequence). Trimming left V 3 bases short and J 8 bases short, with 14 bases between.

The chain employs TRBV7-9 and TRBJ2-2; D unresolved. Germline CDR1 is SEHNR and CDR2 is FQNEAQ (reference sequence). The CDR3 covers 13 residues. V dropped 2 bases and J dropped 1 base, with 2 bases sitting between them. CDR3 DNA: TGTGCCAGCAGCTTAATGAACACCGGGGAGCTGTTTTTT. Encoded protein: CASSLMNTGELFF.

Only one count was recorded for this clone. The chain joins TRBV9 to TRBJ2-6; D remains ambiguous. This CDR3 is 12 amino acids long. The V and J ends lost 3 bases and 10 bases respectively, with 8 bases between them. CDR1 and CDR2 from the germline V gene are SGDLS and YYNGEE. DNA for the CDR3: TGTGCCAGCAGCGCGTCAGGAAACGTCCTGACTTTC. This codes for CASSASGNVLTF.

Regarding this clone: The same CDR3 can be traced to other DNA sequences in this sample. This chain links TRBV30 with TRBJ1-4; the match to TRBD1 covers 7 bases. J lost 7 bases, V lost 0 bases, and 8 bases had no gene match. The CDR3 totals 15 residues. CDR1 GTSNPN and CDR2 SVGIG come from the germline V gene (reference sequence). Here the CDR3 DNA reads TGTGCCTGGAGTGTACGGACAGGCAGTGTTGAAAAACTGTTTTTT. Its translation is CAWSVRTGSVEKLFF.

The CDR3 spells CASSTQEYNEQFF. CDR3 DNA sequence: TGTGCCAGCTCAACCCAGGAGTACAATGAGCAGTTCTTC. The J gene is TRBJ2-1, the V gene TRBV18, with D unresolved. Germline V gives CDR1 KGHSH, CDR2 LQKENI. The CDR3 is 13 amino acids. Between the trimmed V and J ends, which lost 5 bases and 4 bases, there was a span of 9 bases.

This clone was observed a handful of times. The gene calls are TRBV30 and TRBJ1-2, with D tentatively TRBD1 (6 bases). V lost 2 bases, J lost 6 bases, and 10 bases lay in between. Germline-derived CDR1 and CDR2 are GTSNPN and SVGIG (reference sequence). The CDR3 length is 12 residues. In DNA form, the CDR3 reads TGTGCCTGGAGTTGGCAGGGGAATGGCTACACCTTC. As protein: CAWSWQGNGYTF.

J is TRBJ1-2 and V is TRBV6-5; unclear D gene. Germline CDR1 MNHEY, CDR2 SVGAGI. Trimming cost V 0 bases and J 8 bases, with 13 bases left between them. CDR3 length: 14 residues. CDR3 nucleotide sequence: TGTGCCAGCAGTTACTCTAGACAAATTTACGGCTACACCTTC. Encoded protein: CASSYSRQIYGYTF.

The chain uses TRBV30 and TRBJ1-1; no clear D. V was trimmed by 6 bases and J by 1 base, leaving 12 bases between them. The CDR3 extends over 13 amino acids. Germline lookup yields CDR1 GTSNPN and CDR2 SVGIG (reference sequence). The CDR3 DNA reads as TGTGCCTGTTCGGGAGGGCCGAACACTGAAGCTTTCTTT. This codes for CACSGGPNTEAFF.

The V call is TRBV6-1, the J call TRBJ1-6; D unclear. Germline V gene sequence: CDR1 MNHNS, CDR2 SASEGT. V was cut by 0 bases and J by 14 bases, with 14 bases left in between. The CDR3 has 14 residues. The CDR3, as DNA: TGTGCCAGCAGTGAAGCGGCTGGCGGAATATCCCTCCACTTT. It translates to CASSEAAGGISLHF.

This clone was seen only a few times. This chain connects TRBV5-1 to TRBJ2-3; 11 bases align to TRBD2. J gave up 1 base and V 5 bases, and 3 bases lay outside the gene matches. The CDR3 runs to 15 residues. CDR1 and CDR2 (germline): SGHRS, YFSETQ. As DNA, the CDR3 is TGCGCCAGCAGAACTAGCGGGGGACGCACAGATACGCAGTATTTT. Translation: CASRTSGGRTDTQYF. Together with reference TRBV5-1 and TRBJ2-3, the CDR3 gives the full variable domain: KAGVTQTPRYLIKTRGQQVTLSCSPISGHRSVSWYQQTPGQGLQFLFEYFSETQRNKGNFPGRFSGRQFSNSRSEMNVSTLELGDSALYLCASRTSGGRTDTQYFGPGTRLTVL.

The V call is TRBV5-5, the J call TRBJ1-2, with a tentative D call TRBD1 (6 bases). The CDR3 contains 14 residues. Per germline, CDR1 SGHKS and CDR2 YYEKEE (reference sequence). Trimming took 0 bases from V and 7 from J, leaving 13 bases between them. The CDR3 DNA is TGTGCCAGCAGCTTGGCCCCAGGGGAAAGTGGCTACACCTTC. Translated, it gives CASSLAPGESGYTF.

This clone was seen just once. The chain uses TRBV19 and TRBJ2-5; 9 nucleotides align to TRBD2. V was clipped by 5 bases and J by 2 bases; unmatched bases: 9. From germline, CDR1 is LNHDA and CDR2 SQIVND (reference sequence). The CDR3 is made up of 16 amino acids. The CDR3 nucleotides read TGTGCCAGTAGTGGGGGGCTAGCGGGGAGACAAGAGACCCAGTACTTC. Translating it yields CASSGGLAGRQETQYF. The entire variable domain, with the rest obtained from reference TRBV19 and TRBJ2-5, is as follows: DGGITQSPKYLFRKEGQNVTLSCEQNLNHDAMYWYRQDPGQGLRLIYYSQIVNDFQKGDIAEGYSVSREKKESFPLTVTSAQKNPTAFYLCASSGGLAGRQETQYFGPGTRLLVL.

This CDR3 is CASSQQASYNEQFF. Written as DNA, the CDR3 is TGTGCCAGCAGCCAACAGGCCTCCTACAATGAGCAGTTCTTC. The chain recombines TRBV14 with TRBJ2-1; unclear D gene. The CDR3 spans 14 residues. Looked up from germline, CDR1 is SGHDN and CDR2 is FVKESK. The V end was cut by 2 bases, the J end by 0 bases, with 5 bases between.

The genes are TRBV5-1 and TRBJ2-5, with D tentatively TRBD1 or TRBD2 (5 bases each). V lost 1 base to trimming and J lost 1 base, with 14 bases between them. Germline V gives CDR1 SGHRS, CDR2 YFSETQ. The CDR3 has 16 amino acids. CDR3 bases: TGCGCCAGCAGCTTGTACGGGGACGGAGCCCAAGAGACCCAGTACTTC. Its translation is CASSLYGDGAQETQYF.

The chain links TRBV19 to TRBJ2-7; 7 bases are a match to TRBD1. The CDR3 consists of 14 residues. The junction had 8 bases not matched to a gene; V was cut back by 6 bases and J by 3 bases. Germline V gene sequence: CDR1 LNHDA, CDR2 SQIVND (reference sequence). CDR3 sequence reads: CASSKRQGVYEQYF. For the CDR3, the DNA is TGTGCCAGTAGCAAGAGACAGGGTGTCTACGAGCAGTACTTC.

The chain carries TRBV9 and TRBJ1-5; possibly TRBD1 for D (6 bases). The length of the CDR3 is 14 residues. V lost 2 bases to trimming and J lost 3 bases, with 9 bases between them. Germline loops: CDR1 SGDLS, CDR2 YYNGEE. DNA for the CDR3: TGTGCCAGCAGCGTCGGACAGCCCAATCAGCCCCAGCATTTT. Translating it yields CASSVGQPNQPQHF.

This sequence joins TRBV19 and TRBJ1-1; D is ambiguous. The CDR3 has 13 amino acids. The ends were cut back, 3 bases at V and 0 bases at J, with 5 bases in the middle. The germline gives CDR1 LNHDA, CDR2 SQIVND (reference sequence). Here the CDR3 reads CASSMRMNTEAFF. The CDR3 DNA reads TGTGCCAGTAGTATGCGTATGAACACTGAAGCTTTCTTT.

This clone has only one observation. The chain couples TRBV7-9 to TRBJ2-3; 9 nucleotides agree with TRBD2. The CDR3 has 14 residues. The germline gives CDR1 SEHNR, CDR2 FQNEAQ (reference sequence). The V gene end was trimmed by 7 bases and the J gene end by 2 bases; junction bases not matched to a gene: 4. CDR3 in DNA: TGTGCCAGCAACCCTAGCGGGAACACAGATACGCAGTATTTT. Translated: CASNPSGNTDTQYF.

The rearrangement uses TRBV11-3 and TRBJ2-7; the D gene could be TRBD1 or TRBD2 (5 bases each). The end of the DNA fits TRBJ2-5 better, so the J call may be wrong. CDR1 is SGHNT and CDR2 is YENEEA in the germline V gene. The CDR3 contains 13 residues. CDR3 DNA sequence: TGTGCCAGCAGCTCAAGCGGACACCTGACCCAGTACTTC. It encodes CASSSSGHLTQYF.

The chain combines TRBV7-6 with TRBJ2-5; D gene uncertain. The CDR3 sequence is 15 residues long. Trimming stripped 5 bases from V and 5 bases from J, with 18 bases between. Germline V lookup: CDR1 SGHVS, CDR2 FNYEAQ. The DNA of the CDR3 is TGTGCCAGCAGCCCGGGCGCCTCCCGGCGGGAGACCCAGTACTTC. This codes for CASSPGASRRETQYF.

CDR3 region: CASSGQDLGEQYF. The CDR3, as DNA: TGTGCCAGCTCGGGACAGGACTTAGGCGAGCAGTACTTC. The V call is TRBV2, the J call TRBJ2-7; 8 bases line up with TRBD1. The trim removed 8 bases at V and 6 bases at J, leaving 9 bases unmatched. CDR3 length: 13 residues. Germline CDR1 reads SNHLY; CDR2 reads FYNNEI.

The chain combines TRBV5-1 with TRBJ2-5, with 7 nucleotides matching TRBD2. Germline lookup yields CDR1 SGHRS and CDR2 YFSETQ. This CDR3 comprises 17 residues. The J segment lost 5 bases and the V segment lost 4 bases, leaving 17 bases of the junction unmatched. CDR3 amino acids: CASSLGGGRGIYETQYF. In DNA form, the CDR3 reads TGCGCCAGCAGCCTGGGTGGCGGGAGAGGAATATACGAGACCCAGTACTTC. The variable domain in full, with the rest retrieved from reference TRBV5-1 and TRBJ2-5, is KAGVTQTPRYLIKTRGQQVTLSCSPISGHRSVSWYQQTPGQGLQFLFEYFSETQRNKGNFPGRFSGRQFSNSRSEMNVSTLELGDSALYLCASSLGGGRGIYETQYFGPGTRLLVL.

J is TRBJ1-1 and V is TRBV7-9; no firm D call. Trimming removed 1 base at V and 0 bases at J, with 3 bases between. Germline CDR1 is SEHNR and CDR2 is FQNEAQ (reference sequence). There are 13 residues in the CDR3. CDR3 nucleotides: TGTGCCAGCAGCTTAGAAATGAACACTGAAGCTTTCTTT. Translated: CASSLEMNTEAFF.

This chain connects TRBV18 to TRBJ1-4; D is unclear. The ends were cut back, 3 bases at V and 6 bases at J, with 8 bases in the middle. The CDR3 is made up of 13 amino acids. In germline, CDR1 is KGHSH, CDR2 LQKENI. CDR3 residues: CASSPDGYEKLFF. CDR3 nucleotides: TGTGCCAGCTCACCGGACGGTTATGAAAAACTGTTTTTT.

This clone appeared a few times. The chain combines TRBV29-1 with TRBJ1-5; D call uncertain. Trimming took off 4 bases at V and 2 bases at J, with 15 bases between the two ends. The CDR3 totals 15 residues. Germline V gene lookup returns CDR1 SQVTM and CDR2 ANQGSEA. The CDR3 DNA reads as TGCAGCGTTGCCGATGTCAGTGGTGGCAATCAGCCCCAGCATTTT. Its protein is CSVADVSGGNQPQHF.

The gene calls are TRBV5-5 and TRBJ2-7, with D possibly TRBD1 on 5 matching bases. Germline CDR1 reads SGHKS; CDR2 reads YYEKEE (reference sequence). The CDR3 is 15 amino acids. Trimming removed 2 bases at V and 4 bases at J, with 16 bases between. The CDR3 DNA sequence: TGTGCCAGCAGCTTCTCACAGGCCCCCAGGTACGAGCAGTACTTC. It translates to CASSFSQAPRYEQYF.

V gene TRBV6-1 combines with J gene TRBJ2-5; TRBD2 agrees at 10 bases. Germline V gene data show CDR1 as MNHNS and CDR2 as SASEGT. V shed 10 bases and J 5 bases; nucleotides not matched to a gene: 7. This CDR3 region has 13 residues. CDR3 in DNA: TGTGCCACGCTAGCGGGAGTGGGGGAGACCCAGTACTTC. This encodes CATLAGVGETQYF.